This entry concerns a single TCR beta chain. The sample comes from a study of blood T cell repertoires in COVID-19. Per the original data handling: Nucleated cell number was recorded as an estimate derived from reference gene primer amplification. The data were produced by immunoSEQ multiplex PCR, yet TCRdb's version contains in-frame clones alone and is incomplete. V and J calls and clone size are copied from that table; D and trimming were computed from the DNA. This table holds over 250,000 clones, under 90% found once. CDR1 and CDR2 (germline): MNHEY, SVGEGT. V was cut by 4 bases and J by 11 bases, with 18 bases left in between. CDR3 length: 14 amino acids.

Sequencing used peripheral blood. V is TRBV6-2 or TRBV6-3 and J is TRBJ1-5; no reliable D call. This TCR was sampled from a woman in her 50s who had recovered from COVID-19. CDR3 sequence reads: CASSFSQQREAQHF. The CDR3, as DNA: TGTGCCAGCAGTTTCAGCCAGCAGAGGGAAGCCCAGCATTTT.